Listed here are 8 T cell receptor beta chains from one sample, sequenced in a study of T cell responses to AZD1222 COVID-19 vaccine. The assay was immunoSEQ multiplex PCR, and TCRdb's table has in-frame clones only and misses some. The sample carries about 97,000 clones, approximately 89% recorded once. The material was peripheral blood, obtained 28 days after the second AZD1222 dose. These receptor sequences come from an adult who received the AZD1222 COVID-19 vaccine.

This clone has just one count. J is TRBJ2-5 and V is TRBV24-1; TRBD2 might be the D (6 bases). Deletions cut 2 bases from V and 1 base from J, with 10 bases between. CDR1 KGHDR and CDR2 SFDVKD come from the germline V gene. The CDR3 has 15 residues. The CDR3 region is CATSDSRGSQETQYF. DNA for the CDR3: TGTGCCACCAGTGATTCCCGGGGGAGCCAAGAGACCCAGTACTTC.

The chain has TRBV5-1 and TRBJ1-5; tentative D call: TRBD1 (6 bases). The V gene lost 4 bases and the J gene lost 5 bases, with 16 bases spanning the gap. The CDR3 is 15 amino acids. Looked up from germline, CDR1 is SGHRS and CDR2 is YFSETQ. The CDR3 sequence: CASSQTGSRDQPQHF. CDR3 bases: TGCGCCAGCAGCCAAACAGGGAGCCGGGATCAGCCCCAGCATTTT.

This chain connects TRBV7-2 to TRBJ2-1; 8 positions agree with TRBD2. Germline V CDR1 and CDR2: SGHTA, FQGNSA. The CDR3 has 15 residues. The V segment lost 5 bases and the J segment 7 bases; nucleotides outside the gene matches: 10. The CDR3 protein is CASSPVPGGVNEQFF. The CDR3 nucleotides read TGTGCCAGCAGCCCCGTGCCCGGGGGGGTGAATGAGCAGTTCTTC. Variable domain in full (rest from reference TRBV7-2 and TRBJ2-1): GAGVSQSPSNKVTEKGKDVELRCDPISGHTALYWYRQSLGQGLEFLIYFQGNSAPDKSGLPSDRFSAERTGGSVSTLTIQRTQQEDSAVYLCASSPVPGGVNEQFFGPGTRLTVL.

V gene TRBV6-2 or TRBV6-3 combines with J gene TRBJ1-2, with D possibly TRBD1 on 6 matching bases. The CDR3 runs to 14 residues. Trimming left V 6 bases short and J 2 bases short, with 13 bases between. Per the germline V gene, CDR1 is MNHEY and CDR2 is SVGEGT. CDR3 bases: TGTGCCAGCAGCGAGCTGGGGGCAAACTATGGCTACACCTTC. Its protein product is CASSELGANYGYTF.

The rearrangement uses TRBV7-2 and TRBJ1-1, with no clear D. This CDR3 contains 14 residues. The germline V gene encodes CDR1 SGHTA and CDR2 FQGNSA. V lost 5 bases and J 4 bases, leaving 14 bases between the germline ends. The CDR3 loop is CASSIRASGTEAFF. In DNA form, the CDR3 reads TGTGCCAGCAGCATCCGGGCCTCGGGCACTGAAGCTTTCTTT.

The sample holds one count of this clone. The CDR3 reads CASSSTGVNEQFF. In nucleotides, the CDR3 is TGCGCCAGCAGCTCGACAGGGGTCAATGAGCAGTTCTTC. V and J are TRBV5-1 and TRBJ2-1, with 8 bases identical to TRBD1. The CDR3 is 13 amino acids. The V segment lost 3 bases and the J segment 6 bases; nucleotides outside the gene matches: 2. Germline loops: CDR1 SGHRS, CDR2 YFSETQ.

This sequence joins TRBV6-4 and TRBJ1-1; D gene unclear. CDR3 length: 15 amino acids. V was shortened by 5 bases and J by 1 base, with 14 bases between the two germline ends. Germline assignment: CDR1 MRHNA and CDR2 SNTAGT. The CDR3 nucleotides are TGTGCCAGCAGTCCTTCGACGGCCCCGAACACTGAAGCTTTCTTT. This encodes CASSPSTAPNTEAFF.

The chain couples TRBV29-1 to TRBJ1-1; D gene uncertain. Per germline, CDR1 SQVTM and CDR2 ANQGSEA. V was shortened by 6 bases and J by 3 bases, with 8 bases between the two germline ends. The CDR3 totals 11 residues. As DNA, the CDR3 is TGCAGCGTCTACGGACACACTGAAGCTTTCTTT. Its translation: CSVYGHTEAFF.